These T cell receptor beta chains were read from a single sample in a study of OX40 agonist ivuxolimab in advanced cancers. Only in-frame clones appear in the TCRdb table, and some are missing; sequencing was by immunoSEQ multiplex PCR. The sample lists over 55,000 clones; approximately 82% were seen once. The source material was CD4+ or CD8+ T cells sorted from blood, sampled in a trial of the OX40 agonist ivuxolimab. All receptors come from an adult with an advanced solid tumor such as melanoma, head and neck, liver or kidney cancer. CDR3s include the opening cysteine and the closing phenylalanine or tryptophan.

TRBJ1-3 TRBV27 CASSRGVGGNTIYF
TRBJ1-1 TRBV6-5 CASSYAFQWNTEAFF
TRBJ1-1 TRBV25-1 CASSPTGGDTEAFF
TRBJ2-3 TRBV4-1 CASSQDFVAGGSSTDTQYF
TRBJ2-4 TRBV28 CASRGLAGGPNIQYF
TRBJ1-1 TRBV4-1 CASSQVDREAFF
TRBJ2-2 TRBV9 CASSVVWGENTGELFF
TRBJ2-7 TRBV29-1 CSGTGQGYEQYF
TRBJ2-5 TRBV25-1 CASSRAAVGETQYF
TRBJ1-4 TRBV25-1 CASSARGTGKEKLFF
TRBJ2-5 TRBV29-1 CSVEEHGETQYF
TRBJ1-6 TRBV7-3 CASSLFANSPLHF
TRBJ1-3 TRBV19 CASSPGRRAGNTIYF
TRBJ2-2 TRBV11-3 CASSLDPYGELFF
TRBJ1-4 TRBV28 CASSVQGVEKLFF
TRBJ1-2 TRBV19 CASSPTENYGYTF
TRBJ1-1 TRBV7-8 CASSFRDRESGTEAFF
TRBJ1-2 TRBV28 CASSSSPEYSGSYTF
TRBJ2-1 TRBV5-6 CASSLFSNEQFF
TRBJ1-1 TRBV25-1 CASSEYGGNTEAFF
TRBJ1-3 TRBV7-9 CASSFGQVGNTIYF
TRBJ2-7 TRBV25-1 CASSGDRQTYEQYF
TRBJ1-1 TRBV18 CASSPSGVNTEAFF
TRBJ1-3 TRBV2 CASSGNLGNTIYF
TRBJ2-5 TRBV7-6 CASSSTGVKETQYF
TRBJ1-2 TRBV6-6 CASSYDRTAYGYTF
TRBJ2-2 TRBV7-2 CASTFLQGMPLTGELFF
TRBJ2-3 TRBV7-9 CASSPGRGTDTQYF
TRBJ2-3 TRBV19 CASSPSPGRTDTQYF
TRBJ2-3 TRBV19 CASSPHIAGLGTDTQYF
TRBJ1-2 TRBV7-9 CASSLDGVNPMNGYTF
TRBJ2-7 TRBV19 CASSIRQGASGNEQYF
TRBJ1-6 TRBV9 CASSVVDINSPLHF
TRBJ2-5 TRBV7-9 CASSRGLAGPQETQYF
TRBJ2-1 TRBV7-2 CASRSGGSYNEQFF
TRBJ2-3 TRBV6-1 CASSETVPGQGSDTQYF
TRBJ1-5 TRBV5-4 CASSLLGFNQPQHF
TRBJ1-2 TRBV2 CASSLRQIYGYTF
TRBJ2-3 TRBV4-1 CASSPGLAGGPDTQYF